This entry features one T cell receptor (beta chain) sequence. This entry is derived from a study of blood T cell repertoires in COVID-19. Authors' methods: By means of reference gene primer amplification, nucleated cell counts were estimated. Assay used: immunoSEQ multiplex PCR; TCRdb lists only in-frame clones, some missing. That table furnishes V, J and clone size, whereas the DNA furnished D and trimming. The data show 68,000 or so clones, 85% to 90% seen once. The CDR3 has 14 residues. CDR1 GTSNPN and CDR2 SVGIG come from the germline V gene (reference sequence). V dropped 0 bases and J dropped 6 bases, with 11 bases sitting between them.

The sequenced material came from peripheral blood. V is TRBV30 and J is TRBJ1-4; unclear D gene. The clonotype comes from a man in his forties or fifties with acute or convalescent COVID-19. The DNA for the CDR3 is TGTGCCTGGAGTGTAGGAGGGAGTGATGAAAAACTGTTTTTT. It codes for CAWSVGGSDEKLFF.